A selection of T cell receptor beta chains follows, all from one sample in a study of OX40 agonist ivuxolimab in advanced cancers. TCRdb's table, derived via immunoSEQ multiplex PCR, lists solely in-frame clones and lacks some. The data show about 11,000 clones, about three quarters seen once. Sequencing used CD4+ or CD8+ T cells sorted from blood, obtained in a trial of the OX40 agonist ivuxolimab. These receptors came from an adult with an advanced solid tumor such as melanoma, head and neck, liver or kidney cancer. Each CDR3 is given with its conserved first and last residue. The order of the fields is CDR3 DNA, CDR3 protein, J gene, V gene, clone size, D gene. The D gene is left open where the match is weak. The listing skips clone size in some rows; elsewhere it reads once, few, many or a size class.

CDR3 DNA: TGCACCAGCAGCCAAGATTATAATAGGGACGGCGAGCAGTACTTC
CDR3 protein: CTSSQDYNRDGEQYF
J gene: TRBJ2-7
V gene: TRBV1
clone size: -
D gene: -

CDR3 DNA: TGTGCCAGTAGTATAAGTTCACTGAGCGTGGGGAACACCGGGGAGCTGTTTTTT
CDR3 protein: CASSISSLSVGNTGELFF
J gene: TRBJ2-2
V gene: TRBV19
clone size: -
D gene: -

CDR3 DNA: TGTGCCAGCAGCTTCCGACTAGCGGGGAGGGGCGCAGATACGCAGTATTTT
CDR3 protein: CASSFRLAGRGADTQYF
J gene: TRBJ2-3
V gene: TRBV13
clone size: -
D gene: TRBD2

CDR3 DNA: TGTGCCAGCAGTGACTTTGGGACGGAGAGTTACAATGAGCAGTTCTTC
CDR3 protein: CASSDFGTESYNEQFF
J gene: TRBJ2-1
V gene: TRBV6-4
clone size: few
D gene: -

CDR3 DNA: TGTGCCAGCAGTGAACTCCAGAATTCACCCCTCCACTTT
CDR3 protein: CASSELQNSPLHF
J gene: TRBJ1-6
V gene: TRBV6-1
clone size: -
D gene: -

CDR3 DNA: TGTGCCAGCACCCCAGACTATGGAGACTACACCTTC
CDR3 protein: CASTPDYGDYTF
J gene: TRBJ1-2
V gene: TRBV7-9
clone size: -
D gene: -

CDR3 DNA: TGTGCCAGCACCGGAAGGGGGCGAGCTGTCTATGGCTACACCTTC
CDR3 protein: CASTGRGRAVYGYTF
J gene: TRBJ1-2
V gene: TRBV7-9
clone size: -
D gene: TRBD1

CDR3 DNA: TGTGCCAGCAGTTATCAGGGGGCATCGGAGCAGTTCTTC
CDR3 protein: CASSYQGASEQFF
J gene: TRBJ2-1
V gene: TRBV27
clone size: -
D gene: TRBD1

CDR3 DNA: TGCGCCAGCAGTCAAGCGAAGACGGGCGGGGGGTATTCGGGAGAGACCCAGTACTTC
CDR3 protein: CASSQAKTGGGYSGETQYF
J gene: TRBJ2-5
V gene: TRBV23-1
clone size: -
D gene: TRBD2

CDR3 DNA: TGTGCCAGCAGCCCTCCCCCTAGGGGATACAATGAGCAGTTCTTC
CDR3 protein: CASSPPPRGYNEQFF
J gene: TRBJ2-1
V gene: TRBV5-4
clone size: -
D gene: -

CDR3 DNA: TGCGCCAGCAGCTCTTCCTACGAGCAGTACTTC
CDR3 protein: CASSSSYEQYF
J gene: TRBJ2-7
V gene: TRBV5-1
clone size: -
D gene: -

CDR3 DNA: TGTGCCAGCAGCGTAGCTGGGGATTCAGATACGCAGTATTTT
CDR3 protein: CASSVAGDSDTQYF
J gene: TRBJ2-3
V gene: TRBV7-9
clone size: -
D gene: -

CDR3 DNA: TGTGCCAGCAGTCCTCATGACAGGGGGCCGAACACCGGGGAGCTGTTTTTT
CDR3 protein: CASSPHDRGPNTGELFF
J gene: TRBJ2-2
V gene: TRBV7-9
clone size: few
D gene: TRBD1

CDR3 DNA: TGTGCCAGCAGCTTAACGCGGGACCAACCACCCGGGGAGCTGTTTTTT
CDR3 protein: CASSLTRDQPPGELFF
J gene: TRBJ2-2
V gene: TRBV7-3
clone size: -
D gene: -

CDR3 DNA: TGTGCCAGTAGTATAATCGGGGAAAACTATGGCTACACCTTC
CDR3 protein: CASSIIGENYGYTF
J gene: TRBJ1-2
V gene: TRBV19
clone size: few
D gene: -

CDR3 DNA: TGTGCCAGCTCCGCCTCACTAGGAGCACGTGAGCAGTTCTTC
CDR3 protein: CASSASLGAREQFF
J gene: TRBJ2-1
V gene: TRBV7-3
clone size: -
D gene: -

CDR3 DNA: TGCGCCAGCCAGGGGGCTAACTATGGCTACACCTTC
CDR3 protein: CASQGANYGYTF
J gene: TRBJ1-2
V gene: TRBV4-1
clone size: few
D gene: TRBD1

CDR3 DNA: TGTGCCAGCAGCCAAGAGAGTCCGGGGGCGGCCTACGAGCAGTACTTC
CDR3 protein: CASSQESPGAAYEQYF
J gene: TRBJ2-7
V gene: TRBV4-2
clone size: once
D gene: -

CDR3 DNA: TGTGCCAGTAGTCTCTCCGGACAGCATGGCTACACCTTC
CDR3 protein: CASSLSGQHGYTF
J gene: TRBJ1-2
V gene: TRBV19
clone size: -
D gene: -

CDR3 DNA: TGTGCCAGCAGCGGGACAGTGTCCTACGAGCAGTACTTC
CDR3 protein: CASSGTVSYEQYF
J gene: TRBJ2-7
V gene: TRBV5-5
clone size: -
D gene: TRBD1

CDR3 DNA: TGTGCCACCCGAGTACGCGGAGACACTGAAGCTTTCTTT
CDR3 protein: CATRVRGDTEAFF
J gene: TRBJ1-1
V gene: TRBV15
clone size: -
D gene: -

CDR3 DNA: TGTGCCAGCAGCTCAATCAAGGATGAGCAGTTCTTC
CDR3 protein: CASSSIKDEQFF
J gene: TRBJ2-1
V gene: TRBV27
clone size: -
D gene: -

CDR3 DNA: TGTGCCAGCAGTCCTAGCGGGAGTTCCGATGAGCAGTTCTTC
CDR3 protein: CASSPSGSSDEQFF
J gene: TRBJ2-1
V gene: TRBV6-6
clone size: -
D gene: TRBD2

CDR3 DNA: TGTGCCAGCAGCTCCCAAGGACTAGCATTAGGAAATGAGCAGTTCTTC
CDR3 protein: CASSSQGLALGNEQFF
J gene: TRBJ2-1
V gene: TRBV7-2
clone size: -
D gene: TRBD2

CDR3 DNA: TGTGCCAGCAGCTTGAAACCAGGGGGTTTTGGCTATGGCTACACCTTC
CDR3 protein: CASSLKPGGFGYGYTF
J gene: TRBJ1-2
V gene: TRBV5-4
clone size: medium-sized
D gene: TRBD1

CDR3 DNA: TGTGCCAGCAGCTTAGGCGACAGGGCCTACAATGAGCAGTTCTTC
CDR3 protein: CASSLGDRAYNEQFF
J gene: TRBJ2-1
V gene: TRBV5-6
clone size: large
D gene: TRBD1

CDR3 DNA: TGTGCCAGCAGTTTATTAAGAAACTACGAGCAGTACTTC
CDR3 protein: CASSLLRNYEQYF
J gene: TRBJ2-7
V gene: TRBV27
clone size: -
D gene: -

CDR3 DNA: TGTGCCAGCAGACAGGGCCCTAGCACTGAAGCTTTCTTT
CDR3 protein: CASRQGPSTEAFF
J gene: TRBJ1-1
V gene: TRBV6-5
clone size: -
D gene: -

CDR3 DNA: TGTGCCAGCAGTCCCAGGGAGGGAAGCTCCTACAATGAGCAGTTCTTC
CDR3 protein: CASSPREGSSYNEQFF
J gene: TRBJ2-1
V gene: TRBV7-9
clone size: -
D gene: TRBD2

CDR3 DNA: TGTGCCAGCAGCTCACCGGGGGGGGGTTTCACCGGGGAGCTGTTTTTT
CDR3 protein: CASSSPGGGFTGELFF
J gene: TRBJ2-2
V gene: TRBV11-1
clone size: -
D gene: TRBD2

CDR3 DNA: TGTGCCAGCAGGGAAAGCGGGGGGAGCTCCTACGAGCAGTACTTC
CDR3 protein: CASRESGGSSYEQYF
J gene: TRBJ2-7
V gene: TRBV6-1
clone size: few
D gene: TRBD2

CDR3 DNA: TGTGCCTGGACTGGGATTTGGGGCTATGGCTACACCTTC
CDR3 protein: CAWTGIWGYGYTF
J gene: TRBJ1-2
V gene: TRBV30
clone size: -
D gene: -

CDR3 DNA: TGTGCCAGTAGTTCGATTAGCGTGGATACGCAGTATTTT
CDR3 protein: CASSSISVDTQYF
J gene: TRBJ2-3
V gene: TRBV19
clone size: -
D gene: -

CDR3 DNA: TGTGCCAGTAGCGAAATAAGCTCCTACAATGAGCAGTTCTTC
CDR3 protein: CASSEISSYNEQFF
J gene: TRBJ2-1
V gene: TRBV19
clone size: -
D gene: -

CDR3 DNA: TGTGCCAGCAGCTTAGCTAGCGGGGGGGTCTCCTACGAGCAGTACTTC
CDR3 protein: CASSLASGGVSYEQYF
J gene: TRBJ2-7
V gene: TRBV7-2
clone size: -
D gene: TRBD2

CDR3 DNA: TGTGCCAGCAGCCAAGACGGGGCGGCCCTGGGGGAGACCCAGTACTTC
CDR3 protein: CASSQDGAALGETQYF
J gene: TRBJ2-5
V gene: TRBV4-2
clone size: few
D gene: -

CDR3 DNA: TGCGCCAGCAGCTTGGCCGGACAGGGAACGACTGAAGCTTTCTTT
CDR3 protein: CASSLAGQGTTEAFF
J gene: TRBJ1-1
V gene: TRBV5-1
clone size: -
D gene: TRBD1

CDR3 DNA: TGTGCCAGCTCACCACCTCGGGGGTCTACCTACGAGCAGTACTTC
CDR3 protein: CASSPPRGSTYEQYF
J gene: TRBJ2-7
V gene: TRBV18
clone size: -
D gene: -

CDR3 DNA: TGTGCCATCAGTGACCCGGGGGGCACAGATACGCAGTATTTT
CDR3 protein: CAISDPGGTDTQYF
J gene: TRBJ2-3
V gene: TRBV10-3
clone size: -
D gene: -

CDR3 DNA: TGTGCCAGCAGTTTGCACATGGATCCAGAGACCCAGTACTTC
CDR3 protein: CASSLHMDPETQYF
J gene: TRBJ2-5
V gene: TRBV27
clone size: -
D gene: -

CDR3 DNA: TGTGCCAGCAGCTTAGAGATGACAGGGTCCTATGGCTACACCTTC
CDR3 protein: CASSLEMTGSYGYTF
J gene: TRBJ1-2
V gene: TRBV7-6
clone size: hyperexpanded
D gene: TRBD1

CDR3 DNA: TGTGCCAGCCGCGTGAGCAATGAGCAGTTCTTC
CDR3 protein: CASRVSNEQFF
J gene: TRBJ2-1
V gene: TRBV10-3
clone size: -
D gene: -

CDR3 DNA: TGTGCCAGCAGCCAAGGGCTGGGCACAGATACGCAGTATTTT
CDR3 protein: CASSQGLGTDTQYF
J gene: TRBJ2-3
V gene: TRBV4-2
clone size: -
D gene: -

CDR3 DNA: TGTGCCAGCAGTTCCGCGGGCCCCAGGGACTATGGCTACACCTTC
CDR3 protein: CASSSAGPRDYGYTF
J gene: TRBJ1-2
V gene: TRBV27
clone size: -
D gene: -

CDR3 DNA: TGTGCCAGCAGTTATGGACTTCACACAGATACGCAGTATTTT
CDR3 protein: CASSYGLHTDTQYF
J gene: TRBJ2-3
V gene: TRBV27
clone size: -
D gene: -

CDR3 DNA: TGCGCCAGCAGCTCATATCAGGGGGCCAAAGAGACCCAGTACTTC
CDR3 protein: CASSSYQGAKETQYF
J gene: TRBJ2-5
V gene: TRBV5-1
clone size: -
D gene: TRBD1

CDR3 DNA: TGTGCCACGAGTAGCGGGGACAATGAGCAGTTCTTC
CDR3 protein: CATSSGDNEQFF
J gene: TRBJ2-1
V gene: TRBV7-9
clone size: -
D gene: TRBD2

CDR3 DNA: TGTGCCAGCAGCTTGAGACAGCAAGAGACCCAGTACTTC
CDR3 protein: CASSLRQQETQYF
J gene: TRBJ2-5
V gene: TRBV5-4
clone size: -
D gene: -

CDR3 DNA: TGTGCCAGCAGTTTAGGCCGGGGCACTGAAGCTTTCTTT
CDR3 protein: CASSLGRGTEAFF
J gene: TRBJ1-1
V gene: TRBV27
clone size: -
D gene: -

CDR3 DNA: TGCAGCGTCGAGGGCTCCAAAATCTATGGCTACACCTTC
CDR3 protein: CSVEGSKIYGYTF
J gene: TRBJ1-2
V gene: TRBV29-1
clone size: medium-sized
D gene: -

CDR3 DNA: TGTGCCAGCAGTACAACCCGGGGGACAAACGAGCAGTACTTC
CDR3 protein: CASSTTRGTNEQYF
J gene: TRBJ2-7
V gene: TRBV13
clone size: once
D gene: -

CDR3 DNA: TGTGCCAGCAGCTCCATCCGTCTACAGGGGGCTAGCGATGAGCAGTTCTTC
CDR3 protein: CASSSIRLQGASDEQFF
J gene: TRBJ2-1
V gene: TRBV5-8
clone size: -
D gene: TRBD1

CDR3 DNA: TGTGCCACAGCGGACGGGAATCAGCCCCAGCATTTT
CDR3 protein: CATADGNQPQHF
J gene: TRBJ1-5
V gene: TRBV15
clone size: -
D gene: -

CDR3 DNA: TGTGCCAGTAGTATACATTGGACAGATACGCAGTATTTT
CDR3 protein: CASSIHWTDTQYF
J gene: TRBJ2-3
V gene: TRBV19
clone size: -
D gene: -

CDR3 DNA: TGTGCCAGCAGCTTTGGGGGAACTGAAGCTTTCTTT
CDR3 protein: CASSFGGTEAFF
J gene: TRBJ1-1
V gene: TRBV11-3
clone size: -
D gene: -

CDR3 DNA: TGTGCCAGCAGCTTGCTAGACGGGAACACCGGGGAGCTGTTTTTT
CDR3 protein: CASSLLDGNTGELFF
J gene: TRBJ2-2
V gene: TRBV11-2
clone size: once
D gene: -

CDR3 DNA: TGTGCCAGCAGCTCACCAGCGGGACAAGAGACCCAGTACTTC
CDR3 protein: CASSSPAGQETQYF
J gene: TRBJ2-5
V gene: TRBV11-3
clone size: -
D gene: TRBD2

CDR3 DNA: TGTGCCAGCAGTACCTTCGACAGGGGGCGAAGCTACGAGCAGTACTTC
CDR3 protein: CASSTFDRGRSYEQYF
J gene: TRBJ2-7
V gene: TRBV27
clone size: -
D gene: TRBD1

CDR3 DNA: TGCGCCAGCAGCCTTTTTGGTTGGGCGGGAGAAGTGGACAATGAGCAGTTCTTC
CDR3 protein: CASSLFGWAGEVDNEQFF
J gene: TRBJ2-1
V gene: TRBV5-1
clone size: -
D gene: TRBD2

CDR3 DNA: TGTGCCAGCAGCTTGTATTTCGTTGGGGGGCAAACCTTC
CDR3 protein: CASSLYFVGGQTF
J gene: TRBJ1-2
V gene: TRBV11-3
clone size: -
D gene: -